The clone carrying this TCR beta chain appeared a single time. What it binds is not known. In addition to blood RNA drawn from unsorted whole blood, germline DNA was extracted. This sample stems from a study of tumor-infiltrating lymphocytes in primary liver carcinoma. Overall study results and limits: Tumor tissue displayed a significantly greater top-250-clone fraction than blood (p = 0.039).

Germline assignment: CDR1 DFQATT and CDR2 SNEGSKA (reference sequence). V lost 4 bases to trimming and J lost 7 bases, with 17 bases between them. This CDR3 has 14 residues. TCR beta cDNA came from about 500 ng total RNA, primed with a constant-region primer. What produced the TCR beta libraries was three nested multiplex PCR rounds using slightly modified ARM-PCR. The first two PCR rounds used TRBV1-TRBV30 forward primers with a C-beta reverse primer, around 10 cycles each. TCRdb recomputed calls from the multiplex PCR reads with MiXCR, one row per CDR3 protein. This sample has about 310,000 distinct CDR3 sequences, with over 55% found just once.

The genes are TRBV20-1 and TRBJ1-5; no definite D call. Sequenced sample: peripheral blood. The clonotype was recovered from a man between 35 and 55 years old with primary liver carcinoma and hepatitis B virus infection. CDR3 sequence (DNA): TGCAGTGCTACTCCCGCGTTGGGCCCCCAGCCCCAGCATTTT. As protein: CSATPALGPQPQHF.